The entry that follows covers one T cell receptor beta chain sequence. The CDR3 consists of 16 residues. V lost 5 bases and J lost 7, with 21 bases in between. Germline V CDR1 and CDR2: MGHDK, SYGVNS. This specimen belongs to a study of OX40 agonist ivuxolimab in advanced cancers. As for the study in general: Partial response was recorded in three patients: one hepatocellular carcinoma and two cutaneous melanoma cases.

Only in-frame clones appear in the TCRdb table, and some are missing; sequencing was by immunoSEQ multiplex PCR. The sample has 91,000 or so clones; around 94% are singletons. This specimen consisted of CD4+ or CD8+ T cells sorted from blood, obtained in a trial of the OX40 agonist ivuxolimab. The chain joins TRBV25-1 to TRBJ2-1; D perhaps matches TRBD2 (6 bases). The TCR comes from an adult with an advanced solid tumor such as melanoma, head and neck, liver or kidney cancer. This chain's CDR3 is CASSPRGGPGGNEQFF. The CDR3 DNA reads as TGTGCCAGCAGTCCCCGCGGAGGGCCTGGGGGGAATGAGCAGTTCTTC. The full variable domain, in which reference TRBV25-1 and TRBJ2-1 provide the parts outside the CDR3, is EADIYQTPRYLVIGTGKKITLECSQTMGHDKMYWYQQDPGMELHLIHYSYGVNSTEKGDLSSESTVSRIRTEHFPLTLESARPSHTSQYLCASSPRGGPGGNEQFFGPGTRLTVL.